Presented here are 8 T cell receptor beta chains from one specimen sequenced in a study of T cell changes during pregnancy in multiple sclerosis. Profiled with immunoSEQ multiplex PCR; TCRdb holds only in-frame clones, not every one. The data show around 49,000 clones, 95% seen once. Here the sequenced sample was CD8+ T cells from peripheral blood mononuclear cells, taken in the first trimester of pregnancy. Every receptor here comes from a female donor with multiple sclerosis, enrolled in a pregnancy study.

This chain's CDR3 is CASSTLNAQGGEGNTEAFF. The CDR3 DNA is TGTGCCAGCAGCACACTCAACGCACAGGGTGGTGAGGGGAACACTGAAGCTTTCTTT. V gene TRBV21-1 combines with J gene TRBJ1-1; TRBD1 is the table's D call and was not checked against the DNA. TRBV21-1 is assigned pseudogene status. This CDR3 contains 19 residues.

The gene calls are TRBV27 and TRBJ2-7, with 9 bases aligning to TRBD2. The CDR3 is 14 residues long. J was trimmed by 4 bases and V by 4 bases; bases with no gene match: 5. Per the germline V gene, CDR1 is MNHEY and CDR2 is SMNVEV (reference sequence). CDR3 DNA sequence: TGTGCCAGCAGTTCCGGGACTAGCATTTACGAGCAGTACTTC. The encoded protein is CASSSGTSIYEQYF.

The chain uses TRBV27 and TRBJ2-1, with TRBD2 matching 10 bases. The CDR3 runs to 17 residues. V gave up 4 bases and J gave up 3 bases; unmatched junction bases: 9. CDR1 is MNHEY and CDR2 is SMNVEV in the germline V gene (reference sequence). The CDR3 region has the DNA TGTGCCAGCAGTTCGTTGACTAGCGGGCCTTACTACAATGAGCAGTTCTTC. Protein sequence: CASSSLTSGPYYNEQFF.

The gene calls are TRBV5-4 and TRBJ1-1; D is unclear. Trimming stripped 1 base from V and 3 bases from J, with 7 bases between. Germline CDR1 and CDR2: SGHNT and YYREEE (reference sequence). This CDR3 has 13 residues. CDR3 sequence reads: CASSLFRDTEAFF. CDR3 nucleotide sequence: TGTGCCAGCAGCTTGTTTCGAGACACTGAAGCTTTCTTT.

This chain connects TRBV27 to TRBJ2-1; 8 bases map to TRBD2. The junction had 10 bases not matched to a gene; V was cut back by 6 bases and J by 6 bases. Germline V lookup: CDR1 MNHEY, CDR2 SMNVEV (reference sequence). This CDR3 contains 15 residues. CDR3 DNA sequence: TGTGCCAGCAGCAGGACTAGCTCTAGATCCAATGAGCAGTTCTTC. The encoded protein is CASSRTSSRSNEQFF.

The J gene is TRBJ2-7, the V gene TRBV30; D is ambiguous. V was shortened by 1 base and J by 2 bases, with 6 bases between the two germline ends. The CDR3 consists of 12 residues. Germline CDR1 and CDR2: GTSNPN and SVGIG (reference sequence). The CDR3 spells CAWSGPTYEQYF. The CDR3 nucleotides are TGTGCCTGGAGTGGGCCCACCTACGAGCAGTACTTC. Variable domain in full (rest from reference TRBV30 and TRBJ2-7): SQTIHQWPATLVQPVGSPLSLECTVEGTSNPNLYWYRQAAGRGLQLLFYSVGIGQISSEVPQNLSASRPQDRQFILSSKKLLLSDSGFYLCAWSGPTYEQYFGPGTRLTVT.

The J gene is TRBJ2-7, the V gene TRBV7-9; 8 nucleotides agree with TRBD1. The CDR3 runs 15 residues. Germline lookup yields CDR1 SEHNR and CDR2 FQNEAQ (reference sequence). Trimming at V came to 1 base and at J to 5 bases, leaving 7 bases not matched to a gene. In nucleotides, the CDR3 is TGTGCCAGCAGCTTAGGACAGGGGAATAGTAACGAGCAGTACTTC. Protein: CASSLGQGNSNEQYF.

V gene TRBV4-1 combines with J gene TRBJ2-7; D perhaps matches TRBD2 (5 bases). V lost 2 bases and J 3 bases, leaving 11 bases between the germline ends. CDR3 size: 14 residues. From germline, CDR1 is MGHRA and CDR2 YSYEKL. The DNA of the CDR3 is TGCGCCAGCAGCCAAAGCGAGGGCAGCTACGAGCAGTACTTC. This sequence encodes CASSQSEGSYEQYF.